The 18 T cell receptor beta chains below were found in one sample sequenced in a study of CD8+ T cells in alopecia areata. Extracted RNA was reverse transcribed into cDNA, the sequencing template. The method was immunoSEQ multiplex PCR; TCRdb's version includes in-frame clones alone and lacks a portion of them. The sample consists of about 30,000 clones, 62% of them appearing once. Sequenced input: NKG2D-high CD8+ T cells sorted from blood. Receptors originate from a human donor with alopecia areata.

The chain employs TRBV30 and TRBJ2-1; D unclear. Germline V gene sequence: CDR1 GTSNPN, CDR2 SVGIG (reference sequence). This CDR3 comprises 15 residues. Trimming cost V 1 base and J 0 bases, with 10 bases left between them. CDR3 sequence (DNA): TGTGCCTGGAGTGCTGACGGAAGCTCCTACAATGAGCAGTTCTTC. Amino acid sequence: CAWSADGSSYNEQFF.

The V and J genes are TRBV2 and TRBJ1-1; no definite D call. The germline gives CDR1 SNHLY, CDR2 FYNNEI. There are 16 residues in the CDR3. Trimming pared 0 bases from V and 0 bases from J, leaving 11 bases between. The CDR3 DNA is TGTGCCAGCAGTGAAGCAGGGTTCCAGATGAACACTGAAGCTTTCTTT. Its protein is CASSEAGFQMNTEAFF.

This clone was seen only once. The chain carries TRBV27 and TRBJ2-1; no reliable D call. This CDR3 comprises 15 residues. V was shortened by 1 base and J by 7 bases, with 14 bases between the two germline ends. CDR1 is MNHEY and CDR2 is SMNVEV in the germline V gene (reference sequence). The CDR3 sequence is CASSLFLGQNNEQFF. DNA for the CDR3: TGTGCCAGCAGTTTATTCCTCGGGCAAAATAATGAGCAGTTCTTC.

The chain is built from TRBV5-1 and TRBJ2-7, with D possibly TRBD1 on 5 matching bases. CDR1 is SGHRS, CDR2 YFSETQ, per germline. This CDR3 comprises 14 residues. V gave up 6 bases and J gave up 1 base, with 14 bases separating them. Written as DNA, the CDR3 is TGCGCCAGCACCCTGACAGACAGTTCCTACGAGCAGTACTTC. Translating it yields CASTLTDSSYEQYF.

The V gene is TRBV6-5, the J gene TRBJ1-2; perhaps TRBD1 as D (5 bases). The CDR3 sequence is 15 residues long. CDR1 and CDR2 (germline): MNHEY, SVGAGI. With 4 bases removed from V and 3 bases from J, the gap between germline ends came to 15 bases. CDR3 region: CASSSWRDSDYGYTF. The CDR3 bases are TGTGCCAGCAGTTCGTGGAGGGACTCCGACTATGGCTACACCTTC.

The chain employs TRBV29-1 and TRBJ2-7, with 7 nucleotides matching TRBD2. J lost 4 bases, V lost 0 bases, and 12 bases had no gene match. Germline V gives CDR1 SQVTM, CDR2 ANQGSEA. The CDR3 length is 16 residues. CDR3 region: CSVEDPLAEEDYEQYF. CDR3 nucleotide sequence: TGCAGCGTTGAAGATCCCCTAGCGGAGGAGGATTACGAGCAGTACTTC.

Remarks on this clone: The junction departs from germline at one end; a sequencing error may be responsible. This chain joins TRBV29-1 and TRBJ1-2; tentative D call: TRBD1 (6 bases). Germline V gene sequence: CDR1 SQVTM, CDR2 ANQGSEA. The CDR3 covers 12 residues. CDR3 amino acids: CSVPGTNYGNTF. The DNA of the CDR3 is TGCAGCGTTCCGGGGACAAACTATGGCAACACCTTC.

This clone was recorded once. Its ends do not fully match the called genes, so a read error is possible. The gene calls are TRBV7-7 and TRBJ2-1, with no clear D. Germline CDR1 and CDR2: SSHAT and FNYEAQ (reference sequence). The CDR3 has 12 residues. CDR3 protein: CASSLSHGEQFF. CDR3 bases: TGTGCTAGCAGCTTGTCGCATGGTGAGCAGTTCTTC. Full variable domain (missing parts from reference TRBV7-7 and TRBJ2-1): GAGVSQSPRYKVTKRGQDVTLRCDPISSHATLYWYQQALGQGPEFLTYFNYEAQPDKSGLPSDRFSAERPEGSISTLTIQRTEQRDSAMYRCASSLSHGEQFFGPGTRLTVL.

This clone was found a few times. V and J are TRBV29-1 and TRBJ2-1; 10 nucleotides agree with TRBD2. V lost 4 bases and J lost 8; bases outside the gene matches: 11. Germline CDR1 reads SQVTM; CDR2 reads ANQGSEA. The CDR3 spans 15 residues. The CDR3 loop reads CSVVPGAGGPDEQFF. The CDR3 region has the DNA TGCAGCGTTGTCCCCGGAGCGGGAGGGCCTGATGAGCAGTTCTTC.

The chain recombines TRBV5-6 with TRBJ1-4; D is uncertain. The ends were cut back, 2 bases at V and 0 bases at J, with 14 bases in the middle. CDR1 and CDR2 (germline): SGHDT, YYEEEE. This CDR3 has 17 amino acids. CDR3 loop: CASSFLTWATTNEKLFF. The CDR3 DNA reads as TGTGCCAGCAGCTTCCTCACCTGGGCAACAACTAATGAAAAACTGTTTTTT.

This clone was observed a handful of times. The chain couples TRBV4-1 to TRBJ2-2; D gene uncertain. Trimming removed 1 base from V and 4 bases from J, with 10 bases in between. Germline values: CDR1 MGHRA, CDR2 YSYEKL. CDR3 size: 15 residues. CDR3 sequence reads: CASSQVIFATGELFF. DNA of the CDR3: TGCGCCAGCAGCCAAGTAATCTTTGCCACCGGGGAGCTGTTTTTT.

The V and J genes are TRBV4-3 and TRBJ1-1; a possible D gene is TRBD1 (5 bases). The germline V and J ends were trimmed by 0 bases and 11 bases, with 16 bases remaining between them. This CDR3 spans 14 amino acids. The germline V gene encodes CDR1 LGHNA and CDR2 YSLEER. CDR3 protein: CASSQDGGLGAAFF. The CDR3 nucleotides read TGCGCCAGCAGCCAAGATGGGGGTCTCGGGGCCGCTTTCTTT.

This clone was picked up a small number of times. CDR3 loop: CASGGTSGGELFF. The DNA for the CDR3 is TGTGCCAGCGGGGGGACATCGGGCGGGGAGCTGTTTTTT. J is TRBJ2-2 and V is TRBV7-9; D possibly matches TRBD1 or TRBD2 (6 bases each). The CDR3 loop spans 13 amino acids. Germline loops: CDR1 SEHNR, CDR2 FQNEAQ (reference sequence). Trimming took 8 bases from V and 7 from J, leaving 14 bases between them.

This clone was counted only a few times. The chain carries TRBV28 and TRBJ2-7; D might be TRBD2 (6 bases). Trimming shortened V by 7 bases and J by 0 bases, and 16 bases separated the two germline ends. CDR3 length: 15 residues. CDR1 and CDR2 (germline): MDHEN, SYDVKM. CDR3 sequence (DNA): TGTGCCAGCACTATAGGGACTGACGTCTCCTACGAGCAGTACTTC. Translating it yields CASTIGTDVSYEQYF.

The gene calls are TRBV10-2 and TRBJ2-7, with TRBD1 matching over 8 bases. This CDR3 is built from 17 residues. The V gene end was trimmed by 3 bases and the J gene end by 4 bases; junction bases not matched to a gene: 14. The V gene's germline CDR1 is WSHSY and CDR2 SAAADI. For the CDR3, the DNA is TGCGCCAGCAGTGAACTGATGGCAGCAGGGGGCCGGTACGAGCAGTACTTC. Protein product: CASSELMAAGGRYEQYF.

V and J are TRBV30 and TRBJ2-1; D unclear. This CDR3 comprises 11 residues. Trimming shortened V by 3 bases and J by 8 bases, and 8 bases separated the two germline ends. CDR1 is GTSNPN, CDR2 SVGIG, per germline (reference sequence). The CDR3 loop is CAWSLGHEQFF. As DNA, the CDR3 is TGTGCCTGGAGCCTAGGCCATGAGCAGTTCTTC.

The chain is built from TRBV4-1 and TRBJ2-7; D unclear. Trimming pared 1 base from V and 0 bases from J, leaving 7 bases between. The CDR3 runs to 14 residues. From germline, CDR1 is MGHRA and CDR2 YSYEKL. The CDR3 nucleotides read TGCGCCAGCAGCCAAGGACACAGCTCCTACGAGCAGTACTTC. Translated: CASSQGHSSYEQYF.

The genes are TRBV2 and TRBJ2-3, with D tentatively TRBD2 (5 bases). The germline CDR1 and CDR2 sequences are SNHLY and FYNNEI. Between the trimmed V and J ends, which lost 5 bases and 10 bases, there was a span of 22 bases. The CDR3 runs to 15 residues. The CDR3 sequence: CASSTKLAAIRSQYF. Here the CDR3 DNA reads TGTGCCAGCAGTACCAAGCTAGCCGCTATTCGTTCGCAGTATTTT. Full variable domain (missing parts from reference TRBV2 and TRBJ2-3): EPEVTQTPSHQVTQMGQEVILRCVPISNHLYFYWYRQILGQKVEFLVSFYNNEISEKSEIFDDQFSVERPDGSNFTLKIRSTKLEDSAMYFCASSTKLAAIRSQYFGPGTRLTVL.